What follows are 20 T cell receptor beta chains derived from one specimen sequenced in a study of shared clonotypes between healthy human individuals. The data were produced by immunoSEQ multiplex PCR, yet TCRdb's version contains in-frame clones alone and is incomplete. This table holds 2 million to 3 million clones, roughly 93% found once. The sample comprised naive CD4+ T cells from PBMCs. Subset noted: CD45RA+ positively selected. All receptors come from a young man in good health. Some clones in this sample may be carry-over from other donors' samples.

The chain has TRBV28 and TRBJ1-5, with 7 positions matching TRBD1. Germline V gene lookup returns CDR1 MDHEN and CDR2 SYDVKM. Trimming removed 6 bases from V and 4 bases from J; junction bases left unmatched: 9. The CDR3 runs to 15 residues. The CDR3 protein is CASREGQAGNQPQHF. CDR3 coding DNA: TGTGCCAGCAGGGAAGGACAGGCCGGGAATCAGCCCCAGCATTTT.

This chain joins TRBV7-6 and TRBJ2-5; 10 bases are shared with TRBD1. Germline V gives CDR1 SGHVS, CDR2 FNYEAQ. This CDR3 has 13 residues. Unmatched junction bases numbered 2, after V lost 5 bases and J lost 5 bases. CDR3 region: CASSGTGVETQYF. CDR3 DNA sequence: TGTGCCAGCAGCGGGACAGGGGTGGAGACCCAGTACTTC.

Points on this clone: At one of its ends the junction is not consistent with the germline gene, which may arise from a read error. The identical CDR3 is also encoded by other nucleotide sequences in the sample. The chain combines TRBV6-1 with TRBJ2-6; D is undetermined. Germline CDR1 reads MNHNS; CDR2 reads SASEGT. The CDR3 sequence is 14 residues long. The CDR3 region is CASTTWSGANVLTF. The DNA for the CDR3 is TGTGCCAGCACGACTTGGTCTGGAGCCAACGTCCTGACTTTC.

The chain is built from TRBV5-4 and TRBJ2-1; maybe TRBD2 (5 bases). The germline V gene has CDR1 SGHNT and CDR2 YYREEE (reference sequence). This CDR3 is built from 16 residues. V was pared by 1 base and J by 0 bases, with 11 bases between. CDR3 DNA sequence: TGTGCCAGCAGCTTGTTTGGACTCGGCTCCTACAATGAGCAGTTCTTC. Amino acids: CASSLFGLGSYNEQFF. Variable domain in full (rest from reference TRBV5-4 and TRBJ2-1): ETGVTQSPTHLIKTRGQQVTLRCSSQSGHNTVSWYQQALGQGPQFIFQYYREEENGRGNFPPRFSGLQFPNYSSELNVNALELDDSALYLCASSLFGLGSYNEQFFGPGTRLTVL.

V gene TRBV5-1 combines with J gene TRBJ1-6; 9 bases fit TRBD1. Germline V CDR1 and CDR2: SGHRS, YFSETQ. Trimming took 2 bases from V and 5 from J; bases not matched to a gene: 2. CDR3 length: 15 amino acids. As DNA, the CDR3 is TGCGCCAGCAGCTTCCGGGACAGGGATAATTCACCCCTCCACTTT. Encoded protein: CASSFRDRDNSPLHF.

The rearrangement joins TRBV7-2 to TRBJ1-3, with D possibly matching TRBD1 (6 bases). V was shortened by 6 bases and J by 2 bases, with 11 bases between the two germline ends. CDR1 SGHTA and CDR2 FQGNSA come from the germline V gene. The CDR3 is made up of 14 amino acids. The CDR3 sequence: CASREGGTGNTIYF. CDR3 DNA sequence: TGTGCCAGCAGGGAGGGGGGGACTGGAAACACCATATATTTT.

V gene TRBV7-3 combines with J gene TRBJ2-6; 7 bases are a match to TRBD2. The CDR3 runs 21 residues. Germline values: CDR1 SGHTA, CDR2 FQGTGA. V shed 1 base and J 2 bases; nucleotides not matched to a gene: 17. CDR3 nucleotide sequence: TGTGCCAGCAGCTTAAGAGCGGCGGGAGAAGAAAGTCCGGCTGGGGCCAACGTCCTGACTTTC. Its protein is CASSLRAAGEESPAGANVLTF.

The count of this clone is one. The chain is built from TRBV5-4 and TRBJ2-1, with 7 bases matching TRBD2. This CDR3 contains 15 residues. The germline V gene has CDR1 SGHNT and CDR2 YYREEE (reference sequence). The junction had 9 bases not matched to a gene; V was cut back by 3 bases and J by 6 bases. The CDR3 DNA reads TGTGCCAGCAGCTCGACTAGCCGGCGGGGCAATGAGCAGTTCTTC. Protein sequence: CASSSTSRRGNEQFF. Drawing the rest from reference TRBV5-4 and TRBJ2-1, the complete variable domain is ETGVTQSPTHLIKTRGQQVTLRCSSQSGHNTVSWYQQALGQGPQFIFQYYREEENGRGNFPPRFSGLQFPNYSSELNVNALELDDSALYLCASSSTSRRGNEQFFGPGTRLTVL.

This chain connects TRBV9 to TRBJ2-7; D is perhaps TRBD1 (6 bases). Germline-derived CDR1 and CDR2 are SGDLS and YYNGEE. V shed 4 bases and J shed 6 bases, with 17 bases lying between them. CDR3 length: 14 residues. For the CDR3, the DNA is TGTGCCAGCAGCCCGAGGGACATTTTTCGCGAGCAGTACTTC. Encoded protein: CASSPRDIFREQYF.

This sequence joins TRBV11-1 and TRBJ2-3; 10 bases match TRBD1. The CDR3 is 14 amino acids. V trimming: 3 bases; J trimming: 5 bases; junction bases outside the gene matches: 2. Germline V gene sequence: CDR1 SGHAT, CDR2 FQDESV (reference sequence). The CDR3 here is CASSLTGGKDTQYF. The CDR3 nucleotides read TGTGCCAGCAGCTTGACAGGGGGCAAAGATACGCAGTATTTT.

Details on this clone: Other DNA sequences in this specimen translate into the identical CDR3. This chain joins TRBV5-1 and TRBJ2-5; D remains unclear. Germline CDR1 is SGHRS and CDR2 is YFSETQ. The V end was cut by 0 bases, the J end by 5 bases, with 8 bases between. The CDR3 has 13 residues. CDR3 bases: TGCGCCAGCAGCTTGGTACCCCCGGAGACCCAGTACTTC. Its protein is CASSLVPPETQYF.

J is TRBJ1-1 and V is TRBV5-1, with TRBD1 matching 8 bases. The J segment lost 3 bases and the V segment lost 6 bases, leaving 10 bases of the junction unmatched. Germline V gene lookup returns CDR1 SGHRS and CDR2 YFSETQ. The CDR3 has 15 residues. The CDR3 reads CASTQGQGGYTEAFF. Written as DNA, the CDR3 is TGCGCCAGCACCCAAGGACAGGGAGGATACACTGAAGCTTTCTTT.

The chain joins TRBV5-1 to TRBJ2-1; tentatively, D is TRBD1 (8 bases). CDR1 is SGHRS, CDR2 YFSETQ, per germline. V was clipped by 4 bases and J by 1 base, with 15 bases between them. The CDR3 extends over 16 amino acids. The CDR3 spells CASSAHRGGSYNEQFF. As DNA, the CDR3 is TGCGCCAGCAGCGCCCACAGGGGGGGTTCCTACAATGAGCAGTTCTTC.

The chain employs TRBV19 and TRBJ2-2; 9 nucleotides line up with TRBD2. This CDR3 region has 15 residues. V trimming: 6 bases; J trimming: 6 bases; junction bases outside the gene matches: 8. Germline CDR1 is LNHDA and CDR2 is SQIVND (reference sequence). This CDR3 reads CASRASGTTAGELFF. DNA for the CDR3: TGTGCCAGTAGGGCTAGCGGGACTACAGCCGGGGAGCTGTTTTTT.

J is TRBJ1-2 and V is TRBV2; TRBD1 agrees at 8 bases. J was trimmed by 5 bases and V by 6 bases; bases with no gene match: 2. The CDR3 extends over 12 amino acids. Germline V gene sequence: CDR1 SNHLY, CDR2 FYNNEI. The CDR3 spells CASRDREYGYTF. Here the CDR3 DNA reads TGTGCCAGCAGGGACAGGGAGTATGGCTACACCTTC.

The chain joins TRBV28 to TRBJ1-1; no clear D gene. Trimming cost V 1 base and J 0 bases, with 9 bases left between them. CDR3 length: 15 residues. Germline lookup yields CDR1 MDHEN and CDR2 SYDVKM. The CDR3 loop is CASSLSTRVNTEAFF. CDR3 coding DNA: TGTGCCAGCAGTTTATCTACCAGAGTGAACACTGAAGCTTTCTTT.

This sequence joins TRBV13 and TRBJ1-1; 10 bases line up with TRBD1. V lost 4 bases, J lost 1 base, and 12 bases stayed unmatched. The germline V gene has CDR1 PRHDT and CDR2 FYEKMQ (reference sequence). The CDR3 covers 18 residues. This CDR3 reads CASSSGPRRDRGNTEAFF. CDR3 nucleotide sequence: TGTGCCAGCAGCTCCGGACCACGAAGGGACAGGGGGAACACTGAAGCTTTCTTT.

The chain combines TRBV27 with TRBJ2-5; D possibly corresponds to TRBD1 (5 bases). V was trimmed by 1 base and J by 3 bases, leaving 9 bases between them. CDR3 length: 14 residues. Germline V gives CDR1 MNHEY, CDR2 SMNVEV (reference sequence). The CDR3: CASSLYPGKETQYF. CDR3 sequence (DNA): TGTGCCAGCAGTTTATACCCAGGGAAAGAGACCCAGTACTTC.

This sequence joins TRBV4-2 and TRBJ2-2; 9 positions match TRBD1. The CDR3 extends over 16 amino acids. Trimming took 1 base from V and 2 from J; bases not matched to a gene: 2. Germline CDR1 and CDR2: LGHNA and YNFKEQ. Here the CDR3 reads CASSQVQGANTGELFF. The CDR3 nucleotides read TGTGCCAGCAGCCAAGTACAGGGGGCTAACACCGGGGAGCTGTTTTTT.

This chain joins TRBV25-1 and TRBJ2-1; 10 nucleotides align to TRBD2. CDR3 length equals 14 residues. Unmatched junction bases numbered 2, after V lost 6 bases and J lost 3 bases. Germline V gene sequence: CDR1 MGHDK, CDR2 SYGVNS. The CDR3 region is CASSASGSYNEQFF. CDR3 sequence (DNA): TGTGCCAGCAGCGCTAGCGGGAGCTACAATGAGCAGTTCTTC.